The rows below give T cell receptor beta chains drawn from one sample of a study of radiotherapy plus CTLA-4 blockade in lung cancer. The protocol was immunoSEQ multiplex PCR, while the TCRdb copy is restricted to in-frame clones and leaves out a portion. There are about 85,000 clones in the sample; about 90% occur only once, and more than 2% lies in the top ten. Sequencing used peripheral blood, obtained from a patient treated with radiotherapy plus ipilimumab. Source of these receptors: a human donor with non-small cell lung cancer who had a partial response to radiotherapy plus ipilimumab. CDR3s leave out the opening cysteine and the closing phenylalanine or tryptophan.

j_gene	v_gene	CDR3aa
TRBJ2-1	TRBV11-2	ASSLGGQGLYEQF
TRBJ2-2	TRBV4-2	ASISSVTSENTGELF
TRBJ1-3	TRBV9	ASSVGGGITSGNTIY
TRBJ1-2	TRBV9	ASSAAGQGGYT
TRBJ1-5	TRBV28	ASSISGSPQH
TRBJ1-4	TRBV5-6	ASSLMTGIRDEKLF
TRBJ2-2	TRBV14	ASSPLTGLGRGELF
TRBJ1-1	TRBV10-2	ASSARGISTEAF
TRBJ2-5	TRBV7-9	ACVTSGRPETQY
TRBJ2-1	TRBV5-1	ASRHDSSSYNEQF
TRBJ2-5	TRBV11-2	ASSLALAGKSETQY
TRBJ1-4	TRBV5-6	ASSSDRERGEKLF
TRBJ2-3	TRBV9	ASSVVGREGPQDTQY
TRBJ2-7	TRBV5-6	ASSLEGGPSSYEQY
TRBJ1-5	TRBV30	AWSARNQPQH
TRBJ2-3	TRBV11-2	ASSLGQSNTDTQY
TRBJ1-2	TRBV4-1	ASSQDRGGNYGYT
TRBJ2-1	TRBV28	ASWDRGRNEQF
TRBJ1-5	TRBV28	ASYFGGGGGSQPQH
TRBJ1-5	TRBV28	ASSDRDPNQPQH
TRBJ2-2	TRBV28	ASSQNTGELF
TRBJ2-6	TRBV5-6	ASSLGRHSGANVLT
TRBJ1-4	TRBV6-4	ASSDSRGSGEKLF
TRBJ1-6	TRBV2	ASSRTGTNSPLH
TRBJ2-1	TRBV30	AWRGGNNEQF
TRBJ2-7	TRBV7-2	ASSRRASGTYEQY
TRBJ2-5	TRBV4-1	ASSQDLGGRLIKAQETQY
TRBJ1-1	TRBV30	AWTGWNTEAF
TRBJ2-1	TRBV5-1	ASSLRNQLAGATPYNEQF
TRBJ2-5	TRBV27	ASSLSYLETQY
TRBJ1-4	TRBV19	ASSQTRIGGEKLF
TRBJ2-1	TRBV18	ASSPGVAALDEQF
TRBJ2-2	TRBV18	ASSPQMGLAVTGELF
TRBJ2-1	TRBV6-1	ASSALAGGGYNEQF
TRBJ2-1	TRBV5-6	ASFDREQF
TRBJ2-4	TRBV6-1	ASSDVGLAGANIQY
.	TRBV11-3	ASRAGTGYEQY
TRBJ2-5	TRBV7-7	ASSLIGGETQY
TRBJ1-4	TRBV5-5	ASRPANPRGEKLF
TRBJ1-1	TRBV5-1	ASSLLDRVGTEAF
TRBJ1-1	TRBV27	ASSPTTNSNTEAF
TRBJ2-2	TRBV4-1	ASSRGAGELF
TRBJ1-1	TRBV9	ASSVGGGENTEAF
TRBJ2-2	TRBV7-9	ASSLAQGFGGELF
TRBJ1-2	TRBV7-9	ASSLSGPYGYT
TRBJ1-1	TRBV11-1	ASSPEGATHTEAF
TRBJ1-2	TRBV28	ASSPPSMRSGGYT
TRBJ2-2	TRBV2	ASSEKTANTGELF
.	TRBV19	ASSTGGRAHYEQY
TRBJ1-1	TRBV28	ASSLGQGTTEAF